These 12 T cell receptor beta chains came from one sample sequenced in a study of blood T cell repertoires in COVID-19. This table comes from immunoSEQ multiplex PCR, and its TCRdb copy is limited to in-frame clones, with some not included. In the table there are around 260,000 clones, around 84% of which are singletons. The sample taken for sequencing was PBMCs or T cells enriched from blood (not recorded which). These receptors were collected from a man aged 30-40 years with acute COVID-19.

The chain uses TRBV11-3 and TRBJ1-1; 10 bases are shared with TRBD1. Germline CDR1 and CDR2: SGHNT and YENEEA. The CDR3 sequence is 15 residues long. The J segment lost 7 bases and the V segment lost 5 bases, leaving 10 bases of the junction unmatched. CDR3 sequence: CASSVRQGAFDEAFF. CDR3 in DNA: TGTGCCAGCAGCGTACGACAGGGGGCATTTGATGAAGCTTTCTTT.

The chain recombines TRBV19 with TRBJ2-3; 7 positions match TRBD2. Looked up from germline, CDR1 is LNHDA and CDR2 is SQIVND (reference sequence). There are 15 residues in the CDR3. V trimming: 6 bases; J trimming: 5 bases; junction bases outside the gene matches: 11. The CDR3 is CASSETGTGGDTQYF. CDR3 DNA sequence: TGTGCCAGTAGCGAAACTGGGACGGGGGGAGATACGCAGTATTTT.

The V and J genes are TRBV9 and TRBJ2-1; 11 nucleotides match TRBD2. Germline V lookup: CDR1 SGDLS, CDR2 YYNGEE. J gave up 1 base and V 2 bases, and 11 bases lay outside the gene matches. The CDR3 has 19 amino acids. The CDR3 nucleotides are TGTGCCAGCAGCGTCTCGAGTAGCGGGGGGGTTGGTTCCTACAATGAGCAGTTCTTC. This translates into CASSVSSSGGVGSYNEQFF.

The chain combines TRBV18 with TRBJ1-2; tentatively, D is TRBD1 (5 bases). Germline CDR1 is KGHSH and CDR2 is LQKENI. The CDR3 spans 15 residues. Trimming took 3 bases from V and 6 from J, leaving 17 bases between them. The CDR3 is CASSPTDSSQDGYTF. The CDR3 nucleotides read TGTGCCAGCTCACCGACTGACAGCTCCCAAGATGGCTACACCTTC.

V and J are TRBV14 and TRBJ1-3, with D unresolved. V lost 2 bases and J lost 0, with 8 bases in between. The CDR3 is 15 amino acids. Germline V gives CDR1 SGHDN, CDR2 FVKESK. The CDR3 spells CASSQKAHSGNTIYF. DNA for the CDR3: TGTGCCAGCAGCCAAAAAGCTCACTCTGGAAACACCATATATTTT.

V and J are TRBV5-4 and TRBJ1-2, with D hard to call. The CDR3 runs to 13 residues. V lost 4 bases and J lost 0, with 7 bases in between. Germline V gene lookup returns CDR1 SGHNT and CDR2 YYREEE (reference sequence). This chain's CDR3 is CASSLPANYGYTF. CDR3 nucleotide sequence: TGTGCCAGCAGCCTTCCTGCTAACTATGGCTACACCTTC.

This sequence joins TRBV9 and TRBJ1-4; D is perhaps TRBD1 (6 bases). Germline CDR1 reads SGDLS; CDR2 reads YYNGEE. The CDR3 spans 15 residues. The ends were cut back, 3 bases at V and 5 bases at J, with 14 bases in the middle. CDR3 sequence: CASSADRTLNEKLFF. The CDR3, as DNA: TGTGCCAGCAGCGCGGACAGAACGTTAAATGAAAAACTGTTTTTT.

Regarding this clone: The junction does not match germline at one end; this may be a read error. This chain joins TRBV5-1 and TRBJ2-1; 8 nucleotides align to TRBD2. Germline lookup yields CDR1 SGHRS and CDR2 YFSETQ. CDR3 size: 16 residues. CDR3 residues: CASSPRVASGSNEQFF. The CDR3 region has the DNA TGTGCCAGCAGCCCGCGGGTCGCCAGCGGGAGCAATGAGCAGTTCTTC.

This clone has at least ten counts. The sample has other DNA sequences that encode this CDR3 too. The rearrangement links TRBV6-4 to TRBJ2-2; 11 bases fit TRBD1. The CDR3 is made up of 15 amino acids. Germline V gene sequence: CDR1 MRHNA, CDR2 SNTAGT. The V segment lost 2 bases and the J segment 4 bases; nucleotides outside the gene matches: 0. The CDR3 DNA is TGTGCCAGCAGTGACGGGACAGGGGGCACCGGGGAGCTGTTTTTT. Translating it yields CASSDGTGGTGELFF.

The chain carries TRBV11-3 and TRBJ1-2; 8 bases are shared with TRBD1. The trim removed 6 bases at V and 8 bases at J, leaving 8 bases unmatched. The CDR3 sequence is 13 residues long. Germline V gives CDR1 SGHNT, CDR2 YENEEA. The CDR3 DNA follows: TGTGCCAGCAGTTCTGACAGGGGAGAGGGCTACACCTTC. Translation: CASSSDRGEGYTF. Filled out from reference TRBV11-3 and TRBJ1-2, the complete variable domain reads EAGVVQSPRYKIIEKKQPVAFWCNPISGHNTLYWYLQNLGQGPELLIRYENEEAVDDSQLPKDRFSAERLKGVDSTLKIQPAELGDSAVYLCASSSDRGEGYTFGSGTRLTVV.

Remarks on this clone: The sample carries other DNA sequences with the same CDR3. The CDR3 reads CASSIGAAEAFF. The CDR3 DNA reads TGTGCCAGTAGTATAGGAGCCGCTGAAGCTTTCTTT. This sequence joins TRBV19 and TRBJ1-1, with D uncertain. The CDR3 is made up of 12 amino acids. Germline values: CDR1 LNHDA, CDR2 SQIVND (reference sequence). V dropped 1 base and J dropped 6 bases, with 6 bases sitting between them.

The chain has TRBV19 and TRBJ2-1, with 8 bases that match TRBD2. Trimming cost V 4 bases and J 5 bases; bases outside gene matches: 7. This CDR3 contains 15 residues. From germline, CDR1 is LNHDA and CDR2 SQIVND (reference sequence). DNA for the CDR3: TGTGCCAGTAGTACCGGGACTAGGGTTCACAATGAGCAGTTCTTC. This codes for CASSTGTRVHNEQFF.